Shown below are 20 T cell receptor beta chains from a single sample sequenced in a study of blood T cell repertoires in COVID-19. Some clones are missing from TCRdb's copy, which holds only in-frame ones; the method was immunoSEQ multiplex PCR. Counted here are some 58,000 clones, 75% to 85% occurring once; the ten biggest clones make up roughly a tenth. Sequences were obtained from peripheral blood. These receptors originate from a man aged 50-59 years with COVID-19, enrolled during active disease.

A few counts support this clone. This rearrangement joins TRBV7-9 to TRBJ1-1; D is ambiguous. The CDR3 spans 14 residues. The germline CDR1 and CDR2 sequences are SEHNR and FQNEAQ (reference sequence). The V end lost 1 base, the J end lost 4 bases, and 10 bases lay between the germline ends. CDR3 amino acids: CASSLGEWGTEAFF. In DNA form, the CDR3 reads TGTGCCAGCAGCTTAGGGGAGTGGGGCACTGAAGCTTTCTTT.

The chain uses TRBV5-5 and TRBJ2-1; weak D call: TRBD2 (6 bases). Trimming took off 4 bases at V and 2 bases at J, with 16 bases between the two ends. The CDR3 totals 16 residues. Germline lookup yields CDR1 SGHKS and CDR2 YYEKEE (reference sequence). Written as DNA, the CDR3 is TGTGCCAGCAGCCCGTCGCGGGGTTGGGCCTACAATGAGCAGTTCTTC. Translated, it gives CASSPSRGWAYNEQFF.

V is TRBV7-3 and J is TRBJ2-5, with 12 bases that match TRBD2. Per germline, CDR1 SGHTA and CDR2 FQGTGA. V dropped 5 bases and J dropped 2; count of bases not matched to a gene: 12. The CDR3 loop spans 18 amino acids. CDR3 loop: CASSRTSGNVRDQETQYF. DNA for the CDR3: TGTGCCAGCAGCCGGACTAGCGGGAATGTGAGGGATCAAGAGACCCAGTACTTC.

This chain joins TRBV13 and TRBJ1-1, with D possibly TRBD1 on 5 matching bases. Trimming pared 5 bases from V and 1 base from J, leaving 14 bases between. The CDR3 contains 15 residues. The germline V gene has CDR1 PRHDT and CDR2 FYEKMQ (reference sequence). CDR3 nucleotide sequence: TGTGCCAGCAGCCCCAATAGGGGCTCGAACACTGAAGCTTTCTTT. Amino acids: CASSPNRGSNTEAFF.

The J gene is TRBJ2-5, the V gene TRBV7-3, with 10 bases identical to TRBD2. There are 13 residues in the CDR3. From germline, CDR1 is SGHTA and CDR2 FQGTGA. J gave up 4 bases and V 5 bases, and 1 base lay outside the gene matches. The CDR3 DNA reads TGTGCCAGCAGCCTAGCGGGAGTAGAGACCCAGTACTTC. Protein: CASSLAGVETQYF.

The rearrangement uses TRBV5-5 and TRBJ1-2; weak D call: TRBD1 (5 bases). The V end lost 4 bases, the J end lost 3 bases, and 10 bases lay between the germline ends. Germline loops: CDR1 SGHKS, CDR2 YYEKEE (reference sequence). The CDR3 totals 13 residues. The CDR3 DNA sequence: TGTGCCAGCAGCCCCGAAGGGGACTATGGCTACACCTTC. This gives the protein CASSPEGDYGYTF.

The V call is TRBV28, the J call TRBJ2-1, with 8 bases aligning to TRBD2. From germline, CDR1 is MDHEN and CDR2 SYDVKM. With 6 bases clipped from V and 2 bases from J, the junction kept 6 bases outside the gene matches. The CDR3 loop spans 15 amino acids. The CDR3 DNA sequence: TGTGCCAGCAGGACGAGCGGGGGACCCTACAATGAGCAGTTCTTC. Its protein is CASRTSGGPYNEQFF.

By its share, this clone is medium-sized. The CDR3, as DNA: TGTGCCAGCAGTTCAGGGGCGAACAGTCAGCCCCAGCATTTT. It codes for CASSSGANSQPQHF. The chain joins TRBV6-2 or TRBV6-3 to TRBJ1-5, with D possibly matching TRBD1 (6 bases). CDR1 is MNHEY, CDR2 SVGEGT, per germline. The V and J ends lost 4 bases and 6 bases respectively, with 13 bases between them. CDR3 length: 14 amino acids.

This clone came up once. The rearrangement joins TRBV9 to TRBJ1-5; the D is unclear. Trimming took 0 bases from V and 7 from J, leaving 11 bases between them. The CDR3 runs 14 residues. Germline V gene sequence: CDR1 SGDLS, CDR2 YYNGEE. The CDR3 nucleotides are TGTGCCAGCAGCGTAGATGTTCGCGAGCAGCCCCAGCATTTT. As protein: CASSVDVREQPQHF.

The rearrangement uses TRBV6-5 and TRBJ1-6, with 9 bases aligning to TRBD1. The ends lost 2 bases at V and 9 bases at J; junction bases unmatched: 5. The CDR3 length is 15 residues. Germline V lookup: CDR1 MNHEY, CDR2 SVGAGI. The CDR3 reads CASSYVGQGSSPLHF. The CDR3 bases are TGTGCCAGCAGTTACGTCGGACAGGGGAGTTCACCCCTCCACTTT.

This clone was recorded a few times. The rearrangement joins TRBV5-4 to TRBJ2-2; 9 positions agree with TRBD2. Germline CDR1 reads SGHNT; CDR2 reads YYREEE (reference sequence). V lost 2 bases, J lost 7 bases, and 0 bases stayed unmatched. This CDR3 has 13 residues. The CDR3, as DNA: TGTGCCAGCAGCTTACTAGCGGGCGGGGAGCTGTTTTTT. Translation gives CASSLLAGGELFF.

This clone was counted only a few times. This sequence joins TRBV2 and TRBJ2-1; tentative D call: TRBD1 (5 bases). Germline lookup yields CDR1 SNHLY and CDR2 FYNNEI. CDR3 length: 13 residues. Trimming removed 8 bases from V and 2 bases from J, with 10 bases in between. The CDR3 loop reads CASARVTYNEQFF. DNA for the CDR3: TGTGCCAGCGCCAGGGTAACCTACAATGAGCAGTTCTTC.

This CDR3 reads CASSQLQGFYNEQFF. For the CDR3, the DNA is TGTGCCAGCAGCCAATTGCAGGGGTTCTACAATGAGCAGTTCTTC. The V gene is TRBV14, the J gene TRBJ2-1, with D possibly being TRBD1 (6 bases). CDR3 length: 15 amino acids. Germline CDR1 reads SGHDN; CDR2 reads FVKESK. The germline V and J ends were trimmed by 2 bases and 3 bases, with 11 bases remaining between them. Filled out from reference TRBV14 and TRBJ2-1, the complete variable domain reads EAGVTQFPSHSVIEKGQTVTLRCDPISGHDNLYWYRRVMGKEIKFLLHFVKESKQDESGMPNNRFLAERTGGTYSTLKVQPAELEDSGVYFCASSQLQGFYNEQFFGPGTRLTVL.

The chain recombines TRBV6-5 with TRBJ1-2; D gene unclear. The CDR3 sequence is 14 residues long. Germline loops: CDR1 MNHEY, CDR2 SVGAGI. V was pared by 2 bases and J by 8 bases, with 15 bases between. The CDR3 DNA follows: TGTGCCAGCAGTTACAGAGGAGAGATAGGAGGCTACACCTTC. Protein product: CASSYRGEIGGYTF.

This clone was observed once. The V gene is TRBV25-1, the J gene TRBJ2-3; unclear D gene. The CDR3 covers 11 residues. V was trimmed by 6 bases and J by 4 bases, leaving 5 bases between them. Germline loops: CDR1 MGHDK, CDR2 SYGVNS. The CDR3 sequence is CASSRADTQYF. The DNA of the CDR3 is TGTGCCAGCAGCCGAGCAGATACGCAGTATTTT. The full variable domain, rest sourced from reference TRBV25-1 and TRBJ2-3, is EADIYQTPRYLVIGTGKKITLECSQTMGHDKMYWYQQDPGMELHLIHYSYGVNSTEKGDLSSESTVSRIRTEHFPLTLESARPSHTSQYLCASSRADTQYFGPGTRLTVL.

The gene calls are TRBV29-1 and TRBJ1-3; no clear D gene. The CDR3 covers 14 residues. CDR1 and CDR2 from the germline V gene are SQVTM and ANQGSEA. V was trimmed by 7 bases and J by 0 bases, leaving 13 bases between them. CDR3 in DNA: TGCAGCGCACGACTGACTTACTCTGGAAACACCATATATTTT. This encodes CSARLTYSGNTIYF.

CDR3 loop: CASGLGPLYEQYF. Written as DNA, the CDR3 is TGTGCCAGCGGATTAGGTCCCCTTTACGAGCAGTACTTC. This sequence joins TRBV11-3 and TRBJ2-7; D is uncertain. Germline lookup yields CDR1 SGHNT and CDR2 YENEEA. CDR3 length: 13 amino acids. The V gene lost 8 bases and the J gene lost 4 bases, with 15 bases spanning the gap.

V gene TRBV6-6 combines with J gene TRBJ1-4; D may be TRBD1 (5 bases). CDR3 length equals 16 residues. The V end lost 6 bases, the J end lost 3 bases, and 17 bases lay between the germline ends. Germline V gene data show CDR1 as MNHNY and CDR2 as SVGAGI (reference sequence). CDR3 amino acids: CASSLTTAGPNEKLFF. The CDR3 DNA sequence: TGTGCCAGCAGCCTCACCACGGCGGGGCCTAATGAAAAACTGTTTTTT.

The chain joins TRBV6-6 to TRBJ2-3; D possibly corresponds to TRBD2 (5 bases). CDR1 and CDR2 from the germline V gene are MNHNY and SVGAGI (reference sequence). The CDR3 runs 14 residues. Trimming removed 2 bases at V and 10 bases at J, with 16 bases between. CDR3 residues: CASSYEGPPGAQYF. The CDR3 DNA reads TGTGCCAGCAGTTACGAGGGTCCTCCCGGGGCGCAGTATTTT.

CDR3 loop: CASHTGLADTQYF. The CDR3 DNA reads TGTGCCAGTCACACAGGGCTGGCAGATACGCAGTATTTT. The rearrangement links TRBV6-5 to TRBJ2-3, with D possibly TRBD1 on 6 matching bases. The V gene's germline CDR1 is MNHEY and CDR2 SVGAGI. The CDR3 is 13 amino acids. V lost 9 bases to trimming and J lost 4 bases, with 14 bases between them.